The 6 T cell receptor beta chains presented below share a single source sample, sequenced in a study of a mutant IDH1 vaccine in newly diagnosed glioma. TCRdb keeps only in-frame clones here, not all; method: immunoSEQ multiplex PCR. This sample has 30,000 to 45,000 clones; approximately 90% occur once, and the top ten carry over 2%. For these receptors, no antigen is known. Time point denoted: week 5, during vaccination. The vaccine gave 300 ug of a 20-mer mutant IDH1 peptide subcutaneously per dose. Sample: PBMCs, taken from a glioma patient whose treatment included an IDH1 peptide vaccine. Receptors were obtained from a man aged 50 to 59 with glioma.

The chain employs TRBV29-1 and TRBJ1-1, with D perhaps TRBD1 (6 bases). This CDR3 region has 14 residues. Germline V lookup: CDR1 SQVTM, CDR2 ANQGSEA. Trimming left V 6 bases short and J 4 bases short, with 18 bases between. The CDR3 DNA is TGCAGCGTGGGAGGGGGAAGGGGCATCACTGAAGCTTTCTTT. This codes for CSVGGGRGITEAFF.

This chain links TRBV10-3 with TRBJ2-1; 8 nucleotides match TRBD1. The CDR3 totals 15 residues. With V trimmed by 4 bases and J by 7 bases, 9 bases remained unmatched. The V gene's germline CDR1 is ENHRY and CDR2 SYGVKD. The CDR3 here is CAISASDRGLNEQFF. CDR3 DNA: TGTGCCATCAGTGCAAGCGACAGGGGATTAAATGAGCAGTTCTTC.

The CDR3: CASSQDRVSANYGYTF. In DNA, the CDR3 is TGCGCCAGCAGCCAAGACAGGGTCTCCGCTAACTATGGCTACACCTTC. This chain uses TRBV4-3 with TRBJ1-2; tentative D call: TRBD1 (5 bases). In germline, CDR1 is LGHNA, CDR2 YSLEER. This CDR3 is 16 amino acids long. V lost 0 bases, J lost 0 bases, and 11 bases lay in between.

This chain connects TRBV5-4 to TRBJ2-5, with TRBD2 as a possible D gene (7 bases). Between the trimmed V and J ends, which lost 4 bases and 4 bases, there was a span of 20 bases. The germline gives CDR1 SGHNT, CDR2 YYREEE (reference sequence). CDR3 length equals 16 residues. CDR3: CASSRGGEGLGETQYF. CDR3 coding DNA: TGTGCCAGCAGCCGAGGGGGGGAGGGCCTGGGAGAGACCCAGTACTTC.

V usage is TRBV7-2 and J usage is TRBJ1-4, with D hard to call. V shed 8 bases and J shed 6 bases, with 10 bases lying between them. The germline V gene has CDR1 SGHTA and CDR2 FQGNSA. This CDR3 is 12 amino acids long. CDR3 sequence (DNA): TGTGCCAGCGCTATGGTCCATGAAAAACTGTTTTTT. Protein product: CASAMVHEKLFF.

The chain joins TRBV7-9 to TRBJ2-1; 7 bases agree with TRBD2. Looked up from germline, CDR1 is SEHNR and CDR2 is FQNEAQ (reference sequence). The CDR3 is 14 amino acids. V lost 5 bases, J lost 5 bases, and 6 bases stayed unmatched. The chain's CDR3 is CASSQEGGDNEQFF. For the CDR3, the DNA is TGTGCCAGCAGCCAGGAGGGAGGGGACAATGAGCAGTTCTTC.